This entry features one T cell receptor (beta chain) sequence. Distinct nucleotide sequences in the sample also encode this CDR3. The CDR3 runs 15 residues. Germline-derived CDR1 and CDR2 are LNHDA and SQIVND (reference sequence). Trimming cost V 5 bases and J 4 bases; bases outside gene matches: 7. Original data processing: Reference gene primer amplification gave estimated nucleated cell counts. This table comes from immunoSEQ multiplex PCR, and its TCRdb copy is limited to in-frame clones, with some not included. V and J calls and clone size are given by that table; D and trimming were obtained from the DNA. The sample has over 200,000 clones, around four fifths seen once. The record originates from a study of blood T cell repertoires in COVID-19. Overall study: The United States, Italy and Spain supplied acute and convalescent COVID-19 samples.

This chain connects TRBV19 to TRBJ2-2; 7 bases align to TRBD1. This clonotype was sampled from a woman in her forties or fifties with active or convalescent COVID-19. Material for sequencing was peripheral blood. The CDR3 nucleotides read TGTGCCAGTAGTGAGGGGGCTCGGGGCACCGGGGAGCTGTTTTTT. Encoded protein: CASSEGARGTGELFF.